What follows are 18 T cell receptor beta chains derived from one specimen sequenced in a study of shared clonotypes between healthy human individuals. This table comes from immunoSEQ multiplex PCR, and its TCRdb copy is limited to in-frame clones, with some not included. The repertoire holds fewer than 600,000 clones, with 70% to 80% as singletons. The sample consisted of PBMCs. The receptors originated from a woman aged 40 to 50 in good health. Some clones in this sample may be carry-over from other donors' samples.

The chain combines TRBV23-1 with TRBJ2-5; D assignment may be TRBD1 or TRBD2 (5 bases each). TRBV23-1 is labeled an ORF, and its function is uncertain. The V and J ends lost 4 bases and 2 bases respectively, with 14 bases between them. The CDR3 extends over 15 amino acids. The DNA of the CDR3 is TGCGCCAGCAGTCGTCCGGGACGCCAACAAGAGACCCAGTACTTC. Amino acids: CASSRPGRQQETQYF.

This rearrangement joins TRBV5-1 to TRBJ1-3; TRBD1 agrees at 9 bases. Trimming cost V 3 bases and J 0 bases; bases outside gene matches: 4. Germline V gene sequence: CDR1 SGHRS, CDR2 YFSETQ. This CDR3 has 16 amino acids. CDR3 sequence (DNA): TGCGCCAGCAGCTACTTACAGGGGGCCTCTGGAAACACCATATATTTT. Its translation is CASSYLQGASGNTIYF.

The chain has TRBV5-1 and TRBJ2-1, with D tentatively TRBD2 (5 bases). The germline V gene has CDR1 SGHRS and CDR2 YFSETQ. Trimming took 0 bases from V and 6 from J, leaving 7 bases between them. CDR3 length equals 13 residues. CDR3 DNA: TGCGCCAGCAGCTTGGGAGGGTTCAATGAGCAGTTCTTC. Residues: CASSLGGFNEQFF.

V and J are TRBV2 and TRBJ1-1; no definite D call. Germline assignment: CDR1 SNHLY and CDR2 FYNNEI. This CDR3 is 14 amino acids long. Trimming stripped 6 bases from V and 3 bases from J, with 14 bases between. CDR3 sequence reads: CASRRSPLDTEAFF. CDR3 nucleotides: TGTGCCAGCAGGCGGTCACCACTGGACACTGAAGCTTTCTTT. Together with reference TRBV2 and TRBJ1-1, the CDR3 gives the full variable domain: EPEVTQTPSHQVTQMGQEVILRCVPISNHLYFYWYRQILGQKVEFLVSFYNNEISEKSEIFDDQFSVERPDGSNFTLKIRSTKLEDSAMYFCASRRSPLDTEAFFGQGTRLTVV.

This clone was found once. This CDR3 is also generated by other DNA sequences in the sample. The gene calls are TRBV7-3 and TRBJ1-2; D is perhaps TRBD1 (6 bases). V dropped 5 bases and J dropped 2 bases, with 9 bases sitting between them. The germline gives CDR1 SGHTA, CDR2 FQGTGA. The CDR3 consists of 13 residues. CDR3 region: CASSPDRNYGYTF. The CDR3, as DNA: TGTGCCAGCAGCCCAGACAGGAACTATGGCTACACCTTC. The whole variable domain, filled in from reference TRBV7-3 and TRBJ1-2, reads GAGVSQTPSNKVTEKGKYVELRCDPISGHTALYWYRQSLGQGPEFLIYFQGTGAADDSGLPNDRFFAVRPEGSVSTLKIQRTERGDSAVYLCASSPDRNYGYTFGSGTRLTVV.

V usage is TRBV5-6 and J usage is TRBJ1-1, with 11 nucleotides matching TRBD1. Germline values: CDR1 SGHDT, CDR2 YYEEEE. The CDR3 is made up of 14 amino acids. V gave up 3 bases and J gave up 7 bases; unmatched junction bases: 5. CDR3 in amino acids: CASSWDRGVGEAFF. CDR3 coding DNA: TGTGCCAGCAGCTGGGACAGGGGGGTTGGTGAAGCTTTCTTT.

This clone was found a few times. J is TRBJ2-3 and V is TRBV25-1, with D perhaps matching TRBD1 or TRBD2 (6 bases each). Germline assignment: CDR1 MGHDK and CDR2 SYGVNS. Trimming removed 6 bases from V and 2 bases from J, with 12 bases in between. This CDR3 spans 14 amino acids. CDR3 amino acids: CASRGGQSTDTQYF. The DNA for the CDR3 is TGTGCCAGCAGGGGGGGACAATCCACAGATACGCAGTATTTT. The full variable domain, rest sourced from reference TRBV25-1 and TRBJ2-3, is EADIYQTPRYLVIGTGKKITLECSQTMGHDKMYWYQQDPGMELHLIHYSYGVNSTEKGDLSSESTVSRIRTEHFPLTLESARPSHTSQYLCASRGGQSTDTQYFGPGTRLTVL.

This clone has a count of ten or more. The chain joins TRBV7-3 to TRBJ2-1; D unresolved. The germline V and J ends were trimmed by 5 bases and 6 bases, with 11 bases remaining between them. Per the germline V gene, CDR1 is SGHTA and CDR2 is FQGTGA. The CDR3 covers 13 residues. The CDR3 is CASSPEELNEQFF. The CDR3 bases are TGTGCCAGCAGCCCTGAGGAACTCAATGAGCAGTTCTTC.

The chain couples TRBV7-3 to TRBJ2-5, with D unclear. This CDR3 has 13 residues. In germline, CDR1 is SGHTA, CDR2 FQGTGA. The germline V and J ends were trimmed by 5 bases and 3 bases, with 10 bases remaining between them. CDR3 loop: CASSKGAEETQYF. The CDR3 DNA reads TGTGCCAGCAGCAAAGGAGCAGAAGAGACCCAGTACTTC.

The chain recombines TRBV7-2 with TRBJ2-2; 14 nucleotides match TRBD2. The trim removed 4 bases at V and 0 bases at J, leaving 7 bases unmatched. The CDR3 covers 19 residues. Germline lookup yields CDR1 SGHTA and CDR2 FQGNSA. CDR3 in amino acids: CASSYGLAGGISNTGELFF. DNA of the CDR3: TGTGCCAGCAGCTATGGACTAGCGGGAGGAATTTCGAACACCGGGGAGCTGTTTTTT. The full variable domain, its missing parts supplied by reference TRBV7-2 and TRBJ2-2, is GAGVSQSPSNKVTEKGKDVELRCDPISGHTALYWYRQSLGQGLEFLIYFQGNSAPDKSGLPSDRFSAERTGGSVSTLTIQRTQQEDSAVYLCASSYGLAGGISNTGELFFGEGSRLTVL.

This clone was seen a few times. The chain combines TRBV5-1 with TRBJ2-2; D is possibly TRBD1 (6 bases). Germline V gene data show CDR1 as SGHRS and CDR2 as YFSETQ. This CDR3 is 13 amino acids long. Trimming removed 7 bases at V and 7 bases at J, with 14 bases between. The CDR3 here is CASRPGVGGELFF. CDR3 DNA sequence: TGCGCCAGCCGTCCAGGGGTTGGCGGGGAGCTGTTTTTT.

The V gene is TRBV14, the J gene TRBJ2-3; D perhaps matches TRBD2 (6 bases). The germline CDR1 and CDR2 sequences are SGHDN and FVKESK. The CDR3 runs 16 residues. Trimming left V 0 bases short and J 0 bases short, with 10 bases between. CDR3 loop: CASSQDGGTSTDTQYF. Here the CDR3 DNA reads TGTGCCAGCAGCCAAGATGGCGGGACTAGCACAGATACGCAGTATTTT. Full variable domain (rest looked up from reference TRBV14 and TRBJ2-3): EAGVTQFPSHSVIEKGQTVTLRCDPISGHDNLYWYRRVMGKEIKFLLHFVKESKQDESGMPNNRFLAERTGGTYSTLKVQPAELEDSGVYFCASSQDGGTSTDTQYFGPGTRLTVL.

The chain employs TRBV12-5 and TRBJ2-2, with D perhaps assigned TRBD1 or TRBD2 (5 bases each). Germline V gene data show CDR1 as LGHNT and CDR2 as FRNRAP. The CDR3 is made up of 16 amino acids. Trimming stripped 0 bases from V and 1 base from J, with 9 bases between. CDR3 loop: CASGLVLGENTGELFF. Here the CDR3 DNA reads TGTGCTAGTGGTTTGGTATTGGGGGAGAACACCGGGGAGCTGTTTTTT.

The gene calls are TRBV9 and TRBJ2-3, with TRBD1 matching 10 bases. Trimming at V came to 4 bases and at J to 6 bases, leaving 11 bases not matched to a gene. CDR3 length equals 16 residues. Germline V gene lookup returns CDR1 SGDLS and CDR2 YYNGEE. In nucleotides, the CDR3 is TGTGCCAGCAGCTCCCCGGGACAGGGGTATGCGGATACGCAGTATTTT. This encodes CASSSPGQGYADTQYF.

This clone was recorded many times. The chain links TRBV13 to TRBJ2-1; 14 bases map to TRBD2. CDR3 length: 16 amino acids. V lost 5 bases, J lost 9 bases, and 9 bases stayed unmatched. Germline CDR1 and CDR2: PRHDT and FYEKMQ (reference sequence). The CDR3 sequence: CASSPRLAGGFGEQFF. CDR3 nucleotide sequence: TGTGCCAGCAGCCCAAGACTAGCGGGAGGGTTCGGTGAGCAGTTCTTC.

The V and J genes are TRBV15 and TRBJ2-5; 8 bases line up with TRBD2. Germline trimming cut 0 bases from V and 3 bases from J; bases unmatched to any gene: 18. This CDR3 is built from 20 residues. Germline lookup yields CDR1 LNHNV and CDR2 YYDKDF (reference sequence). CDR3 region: CATSRDPASWSTGGEETQYF. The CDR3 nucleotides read TGTGCCACCAGCAGAGATCCAGCGAGTTGGAGTACCGGGGGGGAAGAGACCCAGTACTTC.

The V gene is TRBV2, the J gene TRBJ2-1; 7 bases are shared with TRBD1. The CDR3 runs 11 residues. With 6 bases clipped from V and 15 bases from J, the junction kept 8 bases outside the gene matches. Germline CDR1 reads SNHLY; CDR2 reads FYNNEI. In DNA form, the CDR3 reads TGTGCCAGCAGGAGGACAGGCTCACGGTTCTTC. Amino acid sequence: CASRRTGSRFF.

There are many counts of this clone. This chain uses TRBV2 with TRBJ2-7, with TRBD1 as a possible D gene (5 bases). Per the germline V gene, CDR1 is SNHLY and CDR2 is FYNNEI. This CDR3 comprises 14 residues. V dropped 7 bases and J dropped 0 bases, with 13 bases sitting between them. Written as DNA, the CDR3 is TGTGCCAGCACCGTCAGGGCGAGCTCCTACGAGCAGTACTTC. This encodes CASTVRASSYEQYF.